Below are 27 T cell receptor beta chains sequenced from a single sample in a study of T-cell memory formation after mild COVID-19. Each CDR3 protein gets one entry after TCRdb re-called the 5' RACE reads with MiXCR. Of some 450,000 distinct CDR3 sequences in the sample, about 19% were seen once. Sequencing used PBMCs or a T cell subset sorted from them (not recorded which). The receptors derive from an adult woman who had mild COVID-19 (a few samples of this study predate the infection). Cell type and time point are not known.

This clonotype turned up a few times. The chain uses TRBV12-3 or TRBV12-4 and TRBJ2-5; 7 bases match TRBD1. The V and J ends lost 6 bases and 10 bases, in that order; junction bases with no gene match: 5. This CDR3 is built from 11 residues. CDR3 bases: TGTGCCAGCAGCAAACAGGGGAACCAGTACTTC. Translation: CASSKQGNQYF.

V is TRBV19 and J is TRBJ1-3, with D perhaps matching TRBD1 (5 bases). The CDR3 has 13 amino acids. Germline CDR1 is LNHDA and CDR2 is SQIVND (reference sequence). V gave up 3 bases and J gave up 2 bases, with 5 bases separating them. This CDR3 reads CASSMGAGNTIYF. The CDR3 DNA sequence: TGTGCCAGTAGTATGGGGGCTGGAAACACCATATATTTT. The variable domain in full, with the rest retrieved from reference TRBV19 and TRBJ1-3, is DGGITQSPKYLFRKEGQNVTLSCEQNLNHDAMYWYRQDPGQGLRLIYYSQIVNDFQKGDIAEGYSVSREKKESFPLTVTSAQKNPTAFYLCASSMGAGNTIYFGEGSWLTVV.

This clonotype was recorded only once. CDR3 protein: CASSQDDGTSGRQYNEQFF. CDR3 in DNA: TGCGCCAGCAGCCAAGATGATGGGACTAGCGGGAGACAGTACAATGAGCAGTTCTTC. The chain links TRBV4-3 to TRBJ2-1, with 14 bases lining up with TRBD2. The CDR3 consists of 19 residues. The germline V gene encodes CDR1 LGHNA and CDR2 YSLEER. V was clipped by 0 bases and J by 4 bases; unmatched bases: 8.

This clonotype was counted only a few times. The CDR3: CSVSTGYYGYTF. CDR3 DNA: TGCAGCGTTTCAACAGGGTACTATGGCTACACCTTC. The chain couples TRBV29-1 to TRBJ1-2; D is possibly TRBD1 (6 bases). The V gene's germline CDR1 is SQVTM and CDR2 ANQGSEA. Trimming stripped 5 bases from V and 3 bases from J, with 10 bases between. This CDR3 is 12 amino acids long.

In this sample, this clonotype turned up many times. One end of the junction fails to match germline, which may point to a read error. This sequence joins TRBV12-3 or TRBV12-4 and TRBJ1-1, with TRBD1 matching 7 bases. The CDR3 runs to 14 residues. The CDR3 protein is CASSLGQANTEAFF. CDR3 sequence (DNA): TGCGCCAGCAGCTTAGGACAGGCCAACACTGAAGCTTTCTTT.

The chain recombines TRBV7-2 with TRBJ1-5, with 8 bases identical to TRBD1. Trimming cost V 4 bases and J 5 bases; bases outside gene matches: 4. Germline CDR1 and CDR2: SGHTA and FQGNSA. CDR3 length: 14 residues. CDR3 in DNA: TGTGCCAGCAGCTCCGGACAGGGAGATCAGCCCCAGCATTTT. Residues: CASSSGQGDQPQHF.

V gene TRBV7-2 combines with J gene TRBJ2-1; D uncertain. CDR3 length: 15 amino acids. Germline V gene lookup returns CDR1 SGHTA and CDR2 FQGNSA. V was pared by 5 bases and J by 0 bases, with 11 bases between. The CDR3 DNA follows: TGTGCCAGCAGCACACGGGTTTCCTCCTACAATGAGCAGTTCTTC. Translating it yields CASSTRVSSYNEQFF.

This sequence joins TRBV3-1 and TRBJ2-7; 8 bases are shared with TRBD2. The germline CDR1 and CDR2 sequences are LGHDT and YNNKEL (reference sequence). The CDR3 is 14 residues long. The trim removed 4 bases at V and 4 bases at J, leaving 6 bases unmatched. CDR3 sequence: CASSRDGLAYEQYF. The CDR3, as DNA: TGTGCCAGCAGCCGAGACGGACTAGCTTACGAGCAGTACTTC.

The chain couples TRBV7-2 to TRBJ2-7; D not resolved. This CDR3 region has 12 residues. The ends were cut back, 5 bases at V and 3 bases at J, with 8 bases in the middle. The V gene's germline CDR1 is SGHTA and CDR2 FQGNSA. CDR3 residues: CASSEDNYEQYF. Here the CDR3 DNA reads TGTGCCAGCAGCGAAGACAACTACGAGCAGTACTTC.

The rearrangement links TRBV30 to TRBJ2-3, with 7 bases identical to TRBD1. The CDR3 runs to 13 residues. The trim removed 3 bases at V and 4 bases at J, leaving 4 bases unmatched. Germline values: CDR1 GTSNPN, CDR2 SVGIG (reference sequence). CDR3 DNA sequence: TGTGCCTGGAGCTTCACAGGGGCAGATACGCAGTATTTT. As protein: CAWSFTGADTQYF.

A few counts support this clonotype. V and J are TRBV7-9 and TRBJ2-7; the D is unclear. The CDR3 consists of 16 residues. CDR1 and CDR2 (germline): SEHNR, FQNEAQ (reference sequence). V gave up 5 bases and J gave up 1 base, with 18 bases separating them. CDR3 nucleotides: TGTGCCAGCAGCGCCTGGACCACGGGCTGGTCCTACGAGCAGTACTTC. Its translation is CASSAWTTGWSYEQYF.

This clonotype showed up just a few times. V usage is TRBV5-6 and J usage is TRBJ1-3; the D gene is possibly TRBD1 (6 bases). The V gene's germline CDR1 is SGHDT and CDR2 YYEEEE. There are 15 residues in the CDR3. V gave up 1 base and J gave up 4 bases, with 12 bases separating them. The CDR3 coding sequence is TGTGCCAGCAGCTTGTCAGGGGCTAGAGGAAACACCATATATTTT. It specifies CASSLSGARGNTIYF.

This chain uses TRBV5-5 with TRBJ1-3; D is ambiguous. Germline assignment: CDR1 SGHKS and CDR2 YYEKEE (reference sequence). The CDR3 contains 17 residues. V was trimmed by 1 base and J by 0 bases, leaving 14 bases between them. CDR3 protein: CASSLSIGQPSGNTIYF. In nucleotides, the CDR3 is TGTGCCAGCAGCTTGTCGATCGGGCAACCCTCTGGAAACACCATATATTTT. Complete variable domain (other parts from reference TRBV5-5 and TRBJ1-3): DAGVTQSPTHLIKTRGQQVTLRCSPISGHKSVSWYQQVLGQGPQFIFQYYEKEERGRGNFPDRFSARQFPNYSSELNVNALLLGDSALYLCASSLSIGQPSGNTIYFGEGSWLTVV.

This clonotype was picked up a small number of times. The chain uses TRBV27 and TRBJ2-1; tentative D call: TRBD2 (5 bases). The CDR3 has 16 amino acids. The germline V and J ends were trimmed by 5 bases and 6 bases, with 20 bases remaining between them. The germline CDR1 and CDR2 sequences are MNHEY and SMNVEV (reference sequence). The CDR3 DNA is TGTGCCAGCAGTGCCCGGGGATCCCGGTCCGGCAATGAGCAGTTCTTC. Its protein is CASSARGSRSGNEQFF.

This clonotype was found a few times. The chain has TRBV5-6 and TRBJ1-3; TRBD1 is a possible D gene (6 bases). Germline lookup yields CDR1 SGHDT and CDR2 YYEEEE. CDR3 size: 17 residues. Trimming took 4 bases from V and 0 from J, leaving 17 bases between them. CDR3 loop: CASSPDRSPLSGNTIYF. The CDR3 nucleotides are TGTGCCAGCAGCCCTGACAGGTCCCCTCTCTCTGGAAACACCATATATTTT.

V and J are TRBV29-1 and TRBJ2-7; TRBD1 is a possible D gene (5 bases). The CDR3 runs to 14 residues. Trimming left V 7 bases short and J 2 bases short, with 18 bases between. Germline-derived CDR1 and CDR2 are SQVTM and ANQGSEA. The CDR3 spells CSGQLGRAPYEQYF. In DNA form, the CDR3 reads TGCAGCGGCCAGCTGGGCAGGGCCCCCTACGAGCAGTACTTC.

This clonotype has only a few counts. The chain couples TRBV21-1 to TRBJ2-3; the table calls TRBD1, which could not be checked here. TRBV21-1 is shown as a pseudogene. This CDR3 comprises 18 residues. CDR3 region: CASSKAVRGRSSTDTQYF. The CDR3 region has the DNA TGTGCCAGCAGCAAAGCCGTTCGGGGCAGGAGTAGCACAGATACGCAGTATTTT.

This clonotype has ten or more counts. The V call is TRBV5-6, the J call TRBJ2-7; no clear D. CDR1 SGHDT and CDR2 YYEEEE come from the germline V gene. V was cut by 2 bases and J by 7 bases, with 16 bases left in between. The CDR3 extends over 14 amino acids. The CDR3 loop is CASSFGRSSLEQYF. CDR3 DNA sequence: TGTGCCAGCAGCTTTGGACGGTCTTCATTAGAGCAGTACTTC.

V is TRBV7-6 and J is TRBJ1-2, with a possible D match to TRBD1 (6 bases). The CDR3 is made up of 15 amino acids. Germline-derived CDR1 and CDR2 are SGHVS and FNYEAQ. Trimming shortened V by 5 bases and J by 6 bases, and 19 bases separated the two germline ends. The CDR3 region has the DNA TGTGCCAGCAGCCCGTCTGACAGTCCAGGGGATGGCTACACCTTC. Its protein product is CASSPSDSPGDGYTF.

The J gene is TRBJ2-1, the V gene TRBV6-2 or TRBV6-3, with 12 bases that match TRBD2. V shed 0 bases and J 8 bases; nucleotides not matched to a gene: 8. The CDR3 has 17 residues. Germline V gene sequence: CDR1 MNHEY, CDR2 SVGEGT. CDR3 nucleotide sequence: TGTGCCAGCAGTTACTCTCCTAGCGGGGGGGCCAGGGATGAGCAGTTCTTC. Protein: CASSYSPSGGARDEQFF.

V gene TRBV4-1 combines with J gene TRBJ2-1; D uncertain. The CDR3 loop spans 15 amino acids. The V gene's germline CDR1 is MGHRA and CDR2 YSYEKL. Trimming pared 0 bases from V and 6 bases from J, leaving 12 bases between. The CDR3 DNA follows: TGCGCCAGCAGCCAAGACAGGACGGATCTCAATGAGCAGTTCTTC. Its translation is CASSQDRTDLNEQFF.

The CDR3: CASSLRGGGLDRVGQFF. For the CDR3, the DNA is TGTGCCAGCAGCTTACGAGGGGGGGGGCTCGACAGGGTCGGGCAGTTCTTC. The chain couples TRBV7-3 to TRBJ2-1; D is tentatively TRBD1 or TRBD2 (7 bases each). Germline values: CDR1 SGHTA, CDR2 FQGTGA. CDR3 length: 17 amino acids. The ends were cut back, 2 bases at V and 12 bases at J, with 26 bases in the middle.

The rearrangement joins TRBV15 to TRBJ1-3; a possible D gene is TRBD1 (6 bases). This CDR3 contains 15 residues. V gave up 8 bases and J gave up 8 bases, with 22 bases separating them. From germline, CDR1 is LNHNV and CDR2 YYDKDF (reference sequence). CDR3 amino acids: CATSGHPREEDTIYF. The DNA for the CDR3 is TGTGCCACCTCGGGACACCCTCGCGAGGAGGACACCATATATTTT.

The V and J genes are TRBV4-2 and TRBJ2-1, with 10 nucleotides matching TRBD2. The CDR3 is made up of 15 amino acids. The trim removed 2 bases at V and 4 bases at J, leaving 2 bases unmatched. The germline CDR1 and CDR2 sequences are LGHNA and YNFKEQ. CDR3 DNA: TGTGCCAGCAGCCAATCTAGCGGGGGTTACAATGAGCAGTTCTTC. This codes for CASSQSSGGYNEQFF.

The chain carries TRBV7-9 and TRBJ1-1; D is uncertain. Germline-derived CDR1 and CDR2 are SEHNR and FQNEAQ (reference sequence). V lost 8 bases, J lost 5 bases, and 12 bases lay in between. The CDR3 is 12 amino acids. The CDR3: CASGEGATEAFF. Written as DNA, the CDR3 is TGTGCCAGCGGCGAAGGTGCGACTGAAGCTTTCTTT.

The rearrangement uses TRBV2 and TRBJ2-1; 8 bases are shared with TRBD2. Per germline, CDR1 SNHLY and CDR2 FYNNEI. V lost 6 bases to trimming and J lost 5 bases; unmatched junction nucleotides: 15. This CDR3 region has 17 residues. CDR3 sequence: CASRKARASGQDNEQFF. In DNA form, the CDR3 reads TGTGCCAGCAGGAAGGCCCGCGCTAGCGGGCAGGACAATGAGCAGTTCTTC. Using reference TRBV2 and TRBJ2-1 for the parts outside the CDR3, the full variable domain is EPEVTQTPSHQVTQMGQEVILRCVPISNHLYFYWYRQILGQKVEFLVSFYNNEISEKSEIFDDQFSVERPDGSNFTLKIRSTKLEDSAMYFCASRKARASGQDNEQFFGPGTRLTVL.

This clonotype was observed a single time. The V call is TRBV24-1, the J call TRBJ2-5; 10 bases agree with TRBD2. The trim removed 0 bases at V and 2 bases at J, leaving 2 bases unmatched. Germline values: CDR1 KGHDR, CDR2 SFDVKD. This CDR3 has 16 amino acids. CDR3 DNA sequence: TGTGCCACCAGTGATTTGCCTAGCGGGGGACAAGAGACCCAGTACTTC. Protein sequence: CATSDLPSGGQETQYF.